This is a list of T cell receptor beta chains from one sample in a study of T cell responses to AZD1222 COVID-19 vaccine. Clones were sequenced by immunoSEQ multiplex PCR, and TCRdb holds only the in-frame ones, with some missing. Here the sample spans roughly 150,000 clones, 75% to 90% being singletons. This specimen was peripheral blood, taken on day 0 of AZD1222 vaccination. These receptors all stem from an adult in good health. Both conserved end residues are trimmed from each CDR3. D genes are given only for firm matches.

J gene	D gene	V gene	CDR3 protein
TRBJ2-3	TRBD2	TRBV7-7	ASRSGTTTDTQY
TRBJ2-2	.	TRBV27	ASSLSGNKRRELF
TRBJ1-1	.	TRBV5-4	ASSFRELNTEAF
TRBJ1-2	.	TRBV6-5	ASNRDKPSHGYT
TRBJ2-7	TRBD1	TRBV5-6	ASSGAGGRSYEQY
TRBJ2-3	.	TRBV19	ATAPGSTDTQY
TRBJ2-2	TRBD1	TRBV2	ASNRDSGYTGELF
TRBJ2-1	TRBD2	TRBV13	ASSASGRPEF
TRBJ1-3	.	TRBV3-1/TRBV3-2	ASSQGAFSGNTIY
TRBJ1-4	.	TRBV9	ASSVGGTYNEKLF
TRBJ1-3	.	TRBV28	ASSLQPYAGNTIY
TRBJ1-4	.	TRBV6-6	ASRKPGQAREKLF
TRBJ1-6	TRBD1	TRBV13	ASRPGTGVSPLH
TRBJ2-5	TRBD1	TRBV6-6	ASSRDREETQY
TRBJ2-7	TRBD1	TRBV19	ASSPGTGGYEQY
TRBJ2-1	TRBD1	TRBV9	ASSADRESYNEQF
TRBJ2-7	TRBD2	TRBV30	AWSSLAGIGVEQY
TRBJ1-5	.	TRBV4-1	ASSQGESRGSQPQH
TRBJ1-1	.	TRBV11-1	ASSPPAMNTEAF
TRBJ2-1	.	TRBV18	ASSPNRAPLNEQF